One T cell receptor beta chain is described in this entry. The sample belongs to a study of blood T cell repertoires in COVID-19. Study processing details: By means of reference gene primer amplification, nucleated cell counts were estimated. Profiling relied on immunoSEQ multiplex PCR, and the TCRdb table lists in-frame clones only, not all of them. V, J and clone size are taken as reported in that table, and D and trimming were inferred from the DNA itself. Here the sample spans 250,000 to 350,000 clones, around 90% being singletons. V was clipped by 5 bases and J by 4 bases, with 18 bases between them. This CDR3 is built from 15 residues. CDR1 SEHNR and CDR2 FQNEAQ come from the germline V gene (reference sequence).

This rearrangement joins TRBV7-9 to TRBJ2-7; D is uncertain. The sample was peripheral blood. This receptor was obtained from a woman aged 50 to 60 who had recovered from COVID-19. The CDR3 region is CASSPVNYDRYEQYF. Written as DNA, the CDR3 is TGTGCCAGCAGCCCGGTCAACTATGATCGTTACGAGCAGTACTTC. Full variable domain (rest looked up from reference TRBV7-9 and TRBJ2-7): DTGVSQNPRHKITKRGQNVTFRCDPISEHNRLYWYRQTLGQGPEFLTYFQNEAQLEKSRLLSDRFSAERPKGSFSTLEIQRTEQGDSAMYLCASSPVNYDRYEQYFGPGTRLTVT.